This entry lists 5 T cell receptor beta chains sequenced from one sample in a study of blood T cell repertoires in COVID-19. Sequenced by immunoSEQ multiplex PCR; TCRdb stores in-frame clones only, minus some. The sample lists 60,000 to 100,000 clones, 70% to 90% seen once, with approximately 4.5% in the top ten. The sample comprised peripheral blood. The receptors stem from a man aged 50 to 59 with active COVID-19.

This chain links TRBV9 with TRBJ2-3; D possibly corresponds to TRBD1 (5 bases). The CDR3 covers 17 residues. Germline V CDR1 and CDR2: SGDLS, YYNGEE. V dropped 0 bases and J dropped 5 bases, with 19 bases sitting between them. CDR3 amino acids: CASSVETQGGALDTQYF. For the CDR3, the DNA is TGTGCCAGCAGCGTAGAAACCCAAGGTGGGGCACTAGATACGCAGTATTTT.

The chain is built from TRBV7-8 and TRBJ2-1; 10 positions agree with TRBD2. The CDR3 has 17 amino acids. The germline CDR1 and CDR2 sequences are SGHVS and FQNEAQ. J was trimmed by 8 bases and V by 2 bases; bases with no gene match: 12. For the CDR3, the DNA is TGTGCCAGCAGCTTACCCGAGCTAGCGGGGGCGGGGGATGAGCAGTTCTTC. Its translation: CASSLPELAGAGDEQFF. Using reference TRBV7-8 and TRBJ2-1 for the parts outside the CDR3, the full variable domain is GAGVSQSPRYKVAKRGQDVALRCDPISGHVSLFWYQQALGQGPEFLTYFQNEAQLDKSGLPSDRFFAERPEGSVSTLKIQRTQQEDSAVYLCASSLPELAGAGDEQFFGPGTRLTVL.

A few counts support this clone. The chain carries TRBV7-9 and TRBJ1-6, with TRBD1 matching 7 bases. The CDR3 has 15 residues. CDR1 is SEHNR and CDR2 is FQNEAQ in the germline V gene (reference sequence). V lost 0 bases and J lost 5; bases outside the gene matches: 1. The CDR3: CASSLAGTDNSPLHF. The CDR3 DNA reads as TGTGCCAGCAGCTTAGCGGGGACAGATAATTCACCCCTCCACTTT.

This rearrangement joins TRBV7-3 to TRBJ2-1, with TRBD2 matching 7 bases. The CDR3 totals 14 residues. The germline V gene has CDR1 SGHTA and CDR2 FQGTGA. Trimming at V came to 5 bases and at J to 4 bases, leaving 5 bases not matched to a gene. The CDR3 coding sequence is TGTGCCAGCAGCCCAGGGCGGGAGTACAATGAGCAGTTCTTC. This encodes CASSPGREYNEQFF.

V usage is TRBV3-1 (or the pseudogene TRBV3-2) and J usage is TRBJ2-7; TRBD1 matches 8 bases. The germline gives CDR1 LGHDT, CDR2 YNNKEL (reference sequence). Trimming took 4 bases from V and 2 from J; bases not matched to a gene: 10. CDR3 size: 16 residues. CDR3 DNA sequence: TGTGCCAGCAGCCGCGGACAGGGTGCTTGGGCCTACGAGCAGTACTTC. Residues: CASSRGQGAWAYEQYF.